One TCR beta chain is described in this entry. The table came from immunoSEQ multiplex PCR; TCRdb's copy has only in-frame clones and leaves some out. This table holds around 50,000 clones, 85% to 95% found once. Trimming cost V 5 bases and J 6 bases; bases outside gene matches: 6. CDR1 SGHAT and CDR2 FQNNGV come from the germline V gene. The CDR3 loop spans 15 amino acids. The source of this sequence is a man in his forties with rheumatoid arthritis. Sample: PBMCs. This chain joins TRBV11-2 and TRBJ1-6; 8 nucleotides agree with TRBD1. The CDR3 reads CASSSRTGSNSPLHF. Written as DNA, the CDR3 is TGTGCCAGCAGCAGCCGGACAGGGTCTAATTCACCCCTCCACTTT.